This T cell receptor (beta chain) was profiled in a study of T-cell memory formation after mild COVID-19. The CDR3 sequence is 16 residues long. CDR1 is SGHRS, CDR2 YFSETQ, per germline. V was cut by 0 bases and J by 0 bases, with 12 bases left in between. Of note for this clonotype: Antigen specificity is unknown.

Broader study findings: CD8+ contracting clones occupied EMRA, while CD4+ ones occupied mainly CM and EM. Cross-reactive memory apparently joined, as some responding clones appeared in pre-infection memory.

Employing constant-segment primers, 5'RACE generated TCR alpha and TCR beta cDNA libraries bearing sample barcodes and UMIs. TCRdb used MiXCR to reprocess the 5' RACE reads, holding one entry per CDR3 protein. The sample holds about 110,000 distinct CDR3 sequences, roughly a sixth seen once. The chain is built from TRBV5-1 and TRBJ1-1; D unresolved. Sequenced input: PBMCs or a T cell subset sorted from them (not recorded which). The origin of this receptor is a man younger than 35 who had mild COVID-19 (a few samples of this study predate the infection). Cell type and time point are not known. The CDR3 region is CASSLVPLDMNTEAFF. CDR3 nucleotide sequence: TGCGCCAGCAGCTTGGTGCCACTCGACATGAACACTGAAGCTTTCTTT. The full variable domain, rest sourced from reference TRBV5-1 and TRBJ1-1, is KAGVTQTPRYLIKTRGQQVTLSCSPISGHRSVSWYQQTPGQGLQFLFEYFSETQRNKGNFPGRFSGRQFSNSRSEMNVSTLELGDSALYLCASSLVPLDMNTEAFFGQGTRLTVV.